The 5 T cell receptor beta chains below all came from one sample that was sequenced in a study of response to subunit inactivated influenza vaccine. Each CDR3 protein gets one entry after TCRdb re-called the RT-PCR reads with MiXCR. Here the sample spans some 150,000 distinct CDR3 sequences, 10% to 15% being singletons. These data are also associated with another study on T cells expressing NK-cell markers. That report notes: Libraries used 5'RACE template switching adding universal primer site and UMIs.

Here the sequenced sample was CD8+ T cells sorted from PBMCs, taken 11 to 12 days after vaccination. The receptor source for this set is a man aged 50 to 60 who received an inactivated influenza vaccine.

This clonotype was observed many times. This sequence joins TRBV11-2 and TRBJ2-7; weak D call: TRBD1 (6 bases). Germline V gives CDR1 SGHAT, CDR2 FQNNGV. V gave up 1 base and J gave up 2 bases, with 18 bases separating them. This CDR3 region has 17 residues. CDR3 DNA: TGTGCCAGCAGCTTAGTGGGACACCAATACCGACCCTACGAGCAGTACTTC. Protein: CASSLVGHQYRPYEQYF.

Sample share makes this clonotype medium-sized (0.01 to 0.1%). The gene calls are TRBV29-1 and TRBJ2-7; 9 nucleotides match TRBD1. Germline V CDR1 and CDR2: SQVTM, ANQGSEA. The CDR3 is 13 amino acids. J gave up 6 bases and V 7 bases, and 10 bases lay outside the gene matches. The CDR3 DNA reads TGCAGCGCCGGTGGGGGACAGGGCTCCGAGCAGTACTTC. This gives the protein CSAGGGQGSEQYF.

CDR3 sequence (DNA): TGTGCCAGCCAGCTATGGACCTACAATGAGCAGTTCTTC. Translation gives CASQLWTYNEQFF. The V and J genes are TRBV28 and TRBJ2-1; no definite D call. V was trimmed by 8 bases and J by 2 bases, leaving 10 bases between them. There are 13 residues in the CDR3. Germline CDR1 is MDHEN and CDR2 is SYDVKM. Based on the CDR3 plus reference TRBV28 and TRBJ2-1, the full variable domain is DVKVTQSSRYLVKRTGEKVFLECVQDMDHENMFWYRQDPGLGLRLIYFSYDVKMKEKGDIPEGYSVSREKKERFSLILESASTNQTSMYLCASQLWTYNEQFFGPGTRLTVL.

The CDR3 nucleotides read TGCAGCGTTCTCCCGGGACAGGGGGCTTCCAATGAGCAGTTCTTC. This encodes CSVLPGQGASNEQFF. J is TRBJ2-1 and V is TRBV29-1, with 12 bases matching TRBD1. V shed 5 bases, J shed 6 bases, and the junction held 8 bases outside the gene matches. CDR1 is SQVTM and CDR2 is ANQGSEA in the germline V gene. This CDR3 is 15 amino acids long.

This clonotype was seen at least ten times. This sequence joins TRBV4-3 and TRBJ2-2, with D uncertain. The CDR3 length is 14 residues. Trimming stripped 0 bases from V and 1 base from J, with 3 bases between. The germline V gene encodes CDR1 LGHNA and CDR2 YSLEER. DNA for the CDR3: TGCGCCAGCAGCCAAGATCTGAACACCGGGGAGCTGTTTTTT. Amino acids: CASSQDLNTGELFF.